These 20 T cell receptor beta chains came from one sample sequenced in a study of shared clonotypes between healthy human individuals. Assay used: immunoSEQ multiplex PCR; TCRdb lists only in-frame clones, some missing. The sample contains around 980,000 clones, 70% to 80% of which appear only once. Sequencing was performed on memory CD4+ T cells from PBMCs. Sample subset: CD45RA-negative fraction. All receptors derive from a man aged 18-30 years in good health. Some clones in this sample may be carry-over from other donors' samples.

The chain couples TRBV5-4 to TRBJ1-3; D ambiguous. The V end lost 0 bases, the J end lost 4 bases, and 11 bases lay between the germline ends. In germline, CDR1 is SGHNT, CDR2 YYREEE (reference sequence). CDR3 length equals 15 residues. CDR3 protein: CASSLGRIPGNTIYF. The CDR3 coding sequence is TGTGCCAGCAGCTTGGGACGGATTCCAGGAAACACCATATATTTT.

The J gene is TRBJ2-5, the V gene TRBV27, with 12 bases fitting TRBD2. V shed 4 bases and J 3 bases; nucleotides not matched to a gene: 9. This CDR3 has 17 residues. Looked up from germline, CDR1 is MNHEY and CDR2 is SMNVEV (reference sequence). In DNA, the CDR3 is TGTGCCAGCAGTTCGACTAGCGGGAGATCCCCGAAAGAGACCCAGTACTTC. It yields the protein CASSSTSGRSPKETQYF.

The rearrangement links TRBV5-1 to TRBJ2-2; maybe TRBD1 (5 bases). This CDR3 is 17 amino acids long. V lost 0 bases to trimming and J lost 2 bases, with 14 bases between them. CDR1 is SGHRS and CDR2 is YFSETQ in the germline V gene. The CDR3 is CASSLAPGHFNTGELFF. The DNA of the CDR3 is TGCGCCAGCAGCTTGGCTCCCGGACACTTCAACACCGGGGAGCTGTTTTTT.

The chain has TRBV6-1 and TRBJ2-2; no definite D call. Germline CDR1 is MNHNS and CDR2 is SASEGT. V was cut by 8 bases and J by 4 bases, with 11 bases left in between. The length of the CDR3 is 13 residues. The CDR3 loop reads CASRLSITGELFF. The CDR3 region has the DNA TGTGCCAGCCGGTTGAGTATCACCGGGGAGCTGTTTTTT.

The chain links TRBV5-1 to TRBJ2-1; the match to TRBD2 covers 12 bases. In germline, CDR1 is SGHRS, CDR2 YFSETQ. CDR3 length: 19 amino acids. With V trimmed by 0 bases and J by 3 bases, 10 bases remained unmatched. In DNA, the CDR3 is TGCGCCAGCAGCTTGGGCAGGCTAGCGGGAGGGTCGGGCTACAATGAGCAGTTCTTC. It specifies CASSLGRLAGGSGYNEQFF.

DNA of the CDR3: TGTGCCAGCAGCCCAGTGGGGGAGAGGGGTTACACCTTC. Protein sequence: CASSPVGERGYTF. The rearrangement uses TRBV5-4 and TRBJ1-2, with a weak D call TRBD1 (5 bases). The V gene's germline CDR1 is SGHNT and CDR2 YYREEE (reference sequence). The CDR3 spans 13 residues. The V end lost 4 bases, the J end lost 11 bases, and 18 bases lay between the germline ends.

The DNA for the CDR3 is TGTGCCAGCAGCTTAGGATCGGGTCGGGGGCAAGAGACCCAGTACTTC. It specifies CASSLGSGRGQETQYF. This chain links TRBV7-7 with TRBJ2-5, with D tentatively TRBD2 (6 bases). The length of the CDR3 is 16 residues. The V and J ends lost 1 base and 2 bases respectively, with 14 bases between them. Germline CDR1 reads SSHAT; CDR2 reads FNYEAQ (reference sequence).

This clone occurred a few times. This chain joins TRBV2 and TRBJ1-1; D is ambiguous. V was cut by 2 bases and J by 3 bases, with 7 bases left in between. The CDR3 has 13 amino acids. Germline V lookup: CDR1 SNHLY, CDR2 FYNNEI. The CDR3 coding sequence is TGTGCCAGCAGTGAAATGGCAGACACTGAAGCTTTCTTT. Translated, it gives CASSEMADTEAFF.

In this sample, this clone turned up once. Written as DNA, the CDR3 is TGTGCCAGCAGTCGACCGGGACATAATGAGCAGTTCTTC. Its protein is CASSRPGHNEQFF. The J gene is TRBJ2-1, the V gene TRBV6-6; maybe TRBD1 (6 bases). This CDR3 spans 13 amino acids. V lost 5 bases and J 7 bases, leaving 12 bases between the germline ends. Germline CDR1 MNHNY, CDR2 SVGAGI (reference sequence).

This chain connects TRBV6-5 to TRBJ1-1; no reliable D call. The V end was cut by 0 bases, the J end by 1 base, with 9 bases between. The CDR3 is 15 residues long. CDR1 and CDR2 (germline): MNHEY, SVGAGI. CDR3 sequence reads: CASSYSSVQNTEAFF. The CDR3 region has the DNA TGTGCCAGCAGTTACTCATCGGTTCAGAACACTGAAGCTTTCTTT.

V usage is TRBV5-4 and J usage is TRBJ2-2; 9 nucleotides align to TRBD1. V was pared by 2 bases and J by 3 bases, with 8 bases of the junction left unmatched. Germline lookup yields CDR1 SGHNT and CDR2 YYREEE (reference sequence). The CDR3 totals 17 residues. The CDR3 reads CASSFSTGGADTGELFF. CDR3 nucleotides: TGTGCCAGCAGCTTTTCAACAGGGGGCGCCGACACCGGGGAGCTGTTTTTT.

About this clone: This may stem from a read error, because a much larger clone lies one nucleotide away. This chain uses TRBV27 with TRBJ1-4; D perhaps matches TRBD1 (5 bases). From germline, CDR1 is MNHEY and CDR2 SMNVEV (reference sequence). V was trimmed by 4 bases and J by 3 bases, leaving 6 bases between them. The CDR3 totals 13 residues. The CDR3 reads CASSYRSNEKLFF. The CDR3 coding sequence is TGTGCCAGCAGTTACAGGTCTAATGAAAAACTGTTTTTT.

The chain uses TRBV7-9 and TRBJ1-2; 12 bases match TRBD1. The ends lost 5 bases at V and 8 bases at J; junction bases unmatched: 12. This CDR3 is 16 amino acids long. Germline V CDR1 and CDR2: SEHNR, FQNEAQ (reference sequence). The CDR3 DNA follows: TGTGCCAGCAGCCCGGGACCGGGACAGGGGGCGGGAGGCTACACCTTC. Its translation: CASSPGPGQGAGGYTF.

The chain's CDR3 is CSVVRDRGADTQYF. The CDR3 DNA is TGCAGCGTTGTACGGGACAGGGGAGCAGATACGCAGTATTTT. The rearrangement links TRBV29-1 to TRBJ2-3; 10 bases are a match to TRBD1. The CDR3 extends over 14 amino acids. Trimming at V came to 4 bases and at J to 4 bases, leaving 5 bases not matched to a gene. Germline CDR1 SQVTM, CDR2 ANQGSEA.

The chain couples TRBV7-2 to TRBJ2-2; TRBD2 matches 9 bases. V dropped 3 bases and J dropped 4; count of bases not matched to a gene: 12. The germline CDR1 and CDR2 sequences are SGHTA and FQGNSA. The CDR3 spans 18 residues. The CDR3 protein is CASSLGLAAGGLTGELFF. CDR3 DNA sequence: TGTGCCAGCAGCTTGGGGCTGGCAGCGGGAGGCCTCACCGGGGAGCTGTTTTTT.

The V call is TRBV11-2, the J call TRBJ2-7; 10 bases agree with TRBD2. The V and J ends lost 5 bases and 2 bases, in that order; junction bases with no gene match: 9. The CDR3 is 16 residues long. Germline assignment: CDR1 SGHAT and CDR2 FQNNGV. The CDR3 coding sequence is TGTGCCAGCAGCCGCCTCAGGACTAGCGGAACCTACGAGCAGTACTTC. Protein sequence: CASSRLRTSGTYEQYF.

The chain has TRBV7-9 and TRBJ2-4, with D possibly being TRBD1 (6 bases). Germline CDR1 is SEHNR and CDR2 is FQNEAQ (reference sequence). V was cut by 6 bases and J by 0 bases, with 24 bases left in between. The CDR3 consists of 19 residues. The CDR3: CASSYRRFGGERAKNIQYF. DNA for the CDR3: TGTGCCAGCAGTTACCGACGGTTTGGGGGCGAACGAGCCAAAAACATTCAGTACTTC.

This clone was seen many times. A read error is possible here, since a much larger clone lies one base away. The same CDR3 arises from other DNA sequences in this sample as well. This chain's CDR3 is CASSLSRNTEAFF. The CDR3 bases are TGTGCCAGCAGTTTATCGAGGAACACTGAAGCTTTCTTT. The gene calls are TRBV27 and TRBJ1-1; D uncertain. The CDR3 spans 13 residues. Germline loops: CDR1 MNHEY, CDR2 SMNVEV (reference sequence). Trimming removed 0 bases at V and 1 base at J, with 3 bases between.

This clone was counted a single time. The V gene is TRBV30, the J gene TRBJ2-1; D tentatively fits TRBD1 or TRBD2 (5 bases each). V lost 5 bases and J 14 bases, leaving 16 bases between the germline ends. The CDR3 runs to 11 residues. Germline assignment: CDR1 GTSNPN and CDR2 SVGIG (reference sequence). DNA for the CDR3: TGTGCCTGGGGCCGGACTGGGGCTGAGTTCTTC. It encodes CAWGRTGAEFF.

The chain employs TRBV4-1 and TRBJ1-2; weak D call: TRBD1 (6 bases). The V end was cut by 8 bases, the J end by 4 bases, with 11 bases between. This CDR3 comprises 12 residues. Germline CDR1 and CDR2: MGHRA and YSYEKL. The CDR3 nucleotides read TGCGCCAGCCAGGGGCGGGGCTATGGCTACACCTTC. Translating it yields CASQGRGYGYTF.